These 2 T cell receptor beta chains came from one sample sequenced in a study of blood T cell repertoires in COVID-19. Libraries were prepared by immunoSEQ multiplex PCR; TCRdb keeps only in-frame clonotypes and omits some of them. This table holds approximately 240,000 clones, approximately 86% found once. The sequenced sample consisted of peripheral blood. These receptors were taken from a woman aged 25 to 45 with COVID-19, enrolled during active disease.

This clone was counted once. The CDR3 nucleotides are TGTGCCAGCGTTCTTCGTGTAGTGACAGATACGCAGTATTTT. It translates to CASVLRVVTDTQYF. This chain joins TRBV2 and TRBJ2-3; D call uncertain. V lost 8 bases, J lost 3 bases, and 15 bases lay in between. CDR3 length: 14 amino acids. Looked up from germline, CDR1 is SNHLY and CDR2 is FYNNEI.

This chain uses TRBV6-6 with TRBJ1-1; D might be TRBD1 (6 bases). The V gene lost 5 bases and the J gene lost 4 bases, with 14 bases spanning the gap. The CDR3 has 14 residues. CDR1 and CDR2 (germline): MNHNY, SVGAGI (reference sequence). CDR3 DNA: TGTGCCAGCAGTGGAGCAGGGGCGGGCACTGAAGCTTTCTTT. This codes for CASSGAGAGTEAFF.